This T cell receptor (beta chain) was recorded in a study of cytomegalovirus exposure and HLA in healthy donors. About the research overall: The 90 to 150 validation repertoires used a platform that matched the one used for the 550 to 800 first-cohort repertoires, as a later analysis reported. General study findings and limits: Whilst most TCR sequences proved rare, a subset of public TCRs occurred across many donors. Both high specificity and high sensitivity reportedly marked the classifier's diagnosis of cytomegalovirus status. The authors enumerated around 150 TCR beta chains as linked to cytomegalovirus.

The CDR3 contains 15 residues. Germline assignment: CDR1 SGHTA and CDR2 FQGNSA. V was clipped by 1 base and J by 1 base, with 10 bases between them. The data were produced by immunoSEQ multiplex PCR, yet TCRdb's version contains in-frame clones alone and is incomplete. The data show some 130,000 clones, with approximately 84% seen just once and about 27% held by the top ten. As for this clone: Its matching antigen is unknown. Within the sample, other DNA sequences also encode this same CDR3.

The V gene is TRBV7-2, the J gene TRBJ1-1; D is unclear. This receptor was obtained from a man aged 25-40 years in good health and CMV-seropositive. The sample was PBMCs. CDR3 sequence reads: CASSLVRQRNTEAFF. CDR3 sequence (DNA): TGTGCCAGCAGCTTAGTTCGACAAAGGAACACTGAAGCTTTCTTT.